This T cell receptor beta chain was captured in a study of shared clonotypes between healthy human individuals. Generated by immunoSEQ multiplex PCR, the TCRdb table keeps only in-frame clones and is missing some. This table holds some 2,000,000 clones, more than 90% found once. The CDR3 sequence is 15 residues long. The J segment lost 3 bases and the V segment lost 2 bases, leaving 3 bases of the junction unmatched. The germline V gene encodes CDR1 MNHEY and CDR2 SVGAGI. For this clone: Other DNA sequences of this sample code for an identical CDR3.

This chain connects TRBV6-5 to TRBJ2-7; 11 bases are shared with TRBD1. Sequencing was done on a sample of naive CD4+ T cells sorted from blood. Subset: CD45RA+ positively selected. This sequence was found in a man younger than 30 in good health. The CDR3 DNA reads as TGTGCCAGCAGTTACCGGGACAGGGGGAGCTACGAGCAGTACTTC. Its protein is CASSYRDRGSYEQYF.